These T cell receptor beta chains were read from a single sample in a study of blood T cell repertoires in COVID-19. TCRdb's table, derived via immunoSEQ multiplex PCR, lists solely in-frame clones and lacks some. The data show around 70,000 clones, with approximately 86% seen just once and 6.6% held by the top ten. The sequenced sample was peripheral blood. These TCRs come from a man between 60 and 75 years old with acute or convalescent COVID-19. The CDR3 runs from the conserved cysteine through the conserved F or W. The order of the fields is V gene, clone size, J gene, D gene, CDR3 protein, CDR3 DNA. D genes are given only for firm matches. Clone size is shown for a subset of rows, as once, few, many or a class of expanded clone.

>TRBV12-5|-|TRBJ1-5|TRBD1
CASGLDRTGRNQPQHF
TGTGCTAGTGGTTTGGACCGGACAGGGCGGAATCAGCCCCAGCATTTT
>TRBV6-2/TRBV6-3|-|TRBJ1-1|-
CASSYVHRNTEAFF
TGTGCCAGCAGTTACGTTCACAGGAACACTGAAGCTTTCTTT
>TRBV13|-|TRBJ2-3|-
CASRRGQSGDTQYF
TGTGCCTCCCGGAGGGGTCAAAGCGGAGATACGCAGTATTTT
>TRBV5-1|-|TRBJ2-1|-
CASSQEASAEQFF
TGCGCCAGCAGCCAGGAGGCTTCTGCTGAGCAGTTCTTC
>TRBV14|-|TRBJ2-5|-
CASSLAGTPYF
TGTGCCAGCAGCCTCGCCGGGACACCGTACTTC
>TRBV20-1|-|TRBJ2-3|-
CSASTSNGIADTQYF
TGCAGTGCTAGTACTAGCAATGGTATCGCAGATACGCAGTATTTT
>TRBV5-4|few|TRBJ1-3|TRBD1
CASSKDRVAGNTIYF
TGTGCCAGCAGCAAGGACAGGGTCGCTGGAAACACCATATATTTT
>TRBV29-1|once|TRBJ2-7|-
CSVDKPPEQYF
TGCAGCGTTGATAAGCCCCCCGAGCAGTACTTC
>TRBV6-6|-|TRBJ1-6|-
CASSYPSAGSPLHF
TGTGCCAGCAGTTATCCCTCAGCGGGTTCACCCCTCCACTTT
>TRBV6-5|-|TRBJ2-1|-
CASRPEVFSYNEQFF
TGTGCCAGCAGGCCGGAGGTTTTCTCCTACAATGAGCAGTTCTTC
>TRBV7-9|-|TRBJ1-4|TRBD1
CASSATGATNEKLFF
TGTGCCAGCAGCGCCACAGGGGCAACTAATGAAAAACTGTTTTTT
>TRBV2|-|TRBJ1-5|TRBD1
CASSLTGDSNQPQHF
TGTGCCAGCAGCCTTACAGGGGATAGCAATCAGCCCCAGCATTTT
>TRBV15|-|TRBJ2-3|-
CATSWGADTQYF
TGTGCCACCAGCTGGGGGGCAGATACGCAGTATTTT
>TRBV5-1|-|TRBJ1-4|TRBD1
CASSGQTGAMGEKLFF
TGCGCCAGCAGCGGGCAGACAGGGGCAATGGGTGAAAAACTGTTTTTT
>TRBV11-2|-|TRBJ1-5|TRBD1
CASSLEQGNNQPQHF
TGTGCCAGCAGCTTAGAACAGGGGAACAATCAGCCCCAGCATTTT
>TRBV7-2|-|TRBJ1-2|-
CASSTLGGYGYTF
TGTGCCAGCAGCACCCTAGGGGGCTATGGCTACACCTTC
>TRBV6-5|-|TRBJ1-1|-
CASTSSQGSTFF
TGTGCCAGCACTTCGTCGCAGGGTAGTACTTTCTTT
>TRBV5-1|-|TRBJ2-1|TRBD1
CASIQGQGYNEQFF
TGCGCCAGCATCCAAGGACAGGGGTATAATGAGCAGTTCTTC
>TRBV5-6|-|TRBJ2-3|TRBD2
CASSLAVLAGGTDTQYF
TGTGCCAGCAGCTTGGCCGTTTTAGCGGGGGGCACAGATACGCAGTATTTT
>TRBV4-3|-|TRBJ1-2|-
CASSQDLKVGQATRRGGYGYTF
TGCGCCAGCAGCCAAGATTTGAAAGTAGGCCAGGCGACGCGTCGAGGAGGGTATGGCTACACCTTC
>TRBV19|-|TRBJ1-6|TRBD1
CASSSQGARGAPLHF
TGTGCCAGTAGTTCACAGGGGGCCCGCGGGGCACCCCTCCACTTT
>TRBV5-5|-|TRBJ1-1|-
CASSLSRGNTEAFF
TGTGCCAGCAGCTTAAGCAGGGGGAACACTGAAGCTTTCTTT
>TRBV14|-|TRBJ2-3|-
CASSQVQNTQYF
TGTGCCAGCAGCCAAGTTCAGAATACGCAGTATTTT